What follows describes a single T cell receptor beta chain. The source of the sample is a study of T cell changes during pregnancy in multiple sclerosis. Sequencing was performed with immunoSEQ multiplex PCR; in TCRdb, only in-frame clones are kept and a portion is missing. The table shows approximately 60,000 clones, with 90% to 95% occurring only once. The CDR3 sequence is 16 residues long. V gave up 3 bases and J gave up 0 bases; unmatched junction bases: 5. The V gene's germline CDR1 is PRHDT and CDR2 FYEKMQ (reference sequence). This TCR derives from a female donor with multiple sclerosis, enrolled in a pregnancy study. The chain recombines TRBV13 with TRBJ2-4, with TRBD2 matching 7 bases. This specimen was peripheral blood, taken before pregnancy. The CDR3 sequence: CASSFMGGIAKNIQYF. The DNA for the CDR3 is TGTGCCAGCAGCTTTATGGGGGGGATAGCCAAAAACATTCAGTACTTC.